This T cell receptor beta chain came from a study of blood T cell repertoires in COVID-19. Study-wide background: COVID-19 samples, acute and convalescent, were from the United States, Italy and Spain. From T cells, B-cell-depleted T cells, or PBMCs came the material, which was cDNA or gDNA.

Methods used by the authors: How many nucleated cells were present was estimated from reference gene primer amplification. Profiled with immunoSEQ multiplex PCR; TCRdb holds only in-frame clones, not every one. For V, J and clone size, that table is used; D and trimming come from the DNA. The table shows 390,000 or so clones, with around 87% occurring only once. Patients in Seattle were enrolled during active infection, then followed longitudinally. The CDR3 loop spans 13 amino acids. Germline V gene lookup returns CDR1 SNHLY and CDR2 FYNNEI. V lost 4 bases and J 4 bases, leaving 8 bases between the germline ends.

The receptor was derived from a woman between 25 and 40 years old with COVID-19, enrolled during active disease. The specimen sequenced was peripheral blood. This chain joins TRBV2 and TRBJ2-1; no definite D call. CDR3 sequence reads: CASSVGRYNEQFF. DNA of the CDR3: TGTGCCAGCAGTGTTGGCCGTTACAATGAGCAGTTCTTC. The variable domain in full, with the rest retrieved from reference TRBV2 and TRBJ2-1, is EPEVTQTPSHQVTQMGQEVILRCVPISNHLYFYWYRQILGQKVEFLVSFYNNEISEKSEIFDDQFSVERPDGSNFTLKIRSTKLEDSAMYFCASSVGRYNEQFFGPGTRLTVL.